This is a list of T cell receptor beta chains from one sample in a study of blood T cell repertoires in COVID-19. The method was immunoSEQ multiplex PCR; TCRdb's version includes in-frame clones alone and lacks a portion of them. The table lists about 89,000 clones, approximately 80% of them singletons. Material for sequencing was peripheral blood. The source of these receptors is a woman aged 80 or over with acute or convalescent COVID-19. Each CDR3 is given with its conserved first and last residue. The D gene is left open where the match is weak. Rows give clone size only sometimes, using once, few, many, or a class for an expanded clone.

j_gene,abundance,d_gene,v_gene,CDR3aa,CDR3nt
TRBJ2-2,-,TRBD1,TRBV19,CASTQIAGTGHTGELFF,TGTGCCAGTACCCAAATAGCCGGGACAGGGCACACCGGGGAGCTGTTTTTT
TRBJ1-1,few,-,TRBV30,CAWSAGAGHTEAFF,TGTGCCTGGAGTGCGGGTGCGGGCCACACTGAAGCTTTCTTT
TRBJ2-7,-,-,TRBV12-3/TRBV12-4,CASSPQGWDEQYF,TGTGCCAGCAGTCCTCAGGGGTGGGACGAGCAGTACTTC
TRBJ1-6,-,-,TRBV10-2,CASSTGRGDNSPLHF,TGCGCCAGCAGCACGGGGAGGGGCGATAATTCACCCCTCCACTTT
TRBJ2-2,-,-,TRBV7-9,CASSVTITSGELFF,TGTGCCAGCAGCGTGACTATAACCTCCGGGGAGCTGTTTTTT
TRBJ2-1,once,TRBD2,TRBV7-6,CASSLGGLAGQFF,TGTGCCAGCAGCTTAGGGGGACTAGCGGGACAGTTCTTC
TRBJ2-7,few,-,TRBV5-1,CASSSGGGYEQYF,TGCGCCAGCAGCTCCGGGGGTGGCTACGAGCAGTACTTC
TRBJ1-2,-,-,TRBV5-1,CASRGPGTFDGYTF,TGCGCCAGCAGGGGACCAGGGACATTCGATGGCTACACCTTC
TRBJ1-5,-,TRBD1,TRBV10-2,CASSDGQGAGQPQHF,TGCGCCAGCAGTGACGGACAGGGGGCCGGGCAGCCCCAGCATTTT
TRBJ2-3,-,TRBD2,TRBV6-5,CASRRGGSADTQYF,TGTGCCAGCAGACGCGGGGGTAGTGCAGATACGCAGTATTTT
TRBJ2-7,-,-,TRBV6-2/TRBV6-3,CASSYGRVSYEQYF,TGTGCCAGCAGTTACGGCAGGGTTTCGTACGAGCAGTACTTC
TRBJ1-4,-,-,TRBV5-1,CASSVSGIAEKLFF,TGCGCCAGCAGCGTTTCAGGGATAGCTGAAAAACTGTTTTTT
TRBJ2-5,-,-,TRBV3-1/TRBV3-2,CASSQRGTEETQYF,TGTGCCAGCAGCCAACGGGGGACGGAAGAGACCCAGTACTTC
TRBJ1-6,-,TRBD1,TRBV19,CASSMGTGGPSPLHF,TGTGCCAGTAGTATGGGGACAGGGGGTCCTTCACCCCTCCACTTT
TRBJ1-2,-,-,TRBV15,CATSRDLQNFYGYTF,TGTGCCACCAGCAGAGATCTCCAAAACTTCTATGGCTACACCTTC
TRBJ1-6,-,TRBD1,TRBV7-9,CASSSTGAGDSPLHF,TGTGCCAGCAGTTCCACAGGGGCCGGCGATTCACCCCTCCACTTT
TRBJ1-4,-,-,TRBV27,CASSSTTATNEKLFF,TGTGCCAGCAGTTCTACGACTGCAACTAATGAAAAACTGTTTTTT
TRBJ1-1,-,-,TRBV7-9,CASSLGAAEAFF,TGTGCCAGCAGCTTAGGCGCGGCGGAAGCTTTCTTT
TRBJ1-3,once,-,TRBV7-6,CASSLLTQGTGNTIYF,TGTGCCAGCAGCTTATTGACACAGGGTACAGGAAACACCATATATTTT
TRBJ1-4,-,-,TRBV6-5,CASSYSPETGPEKLFF,TGTGCCAGCAGTTACTCCCCCGAAACAGGGCCGGAAAAACTGTTTTTT